What follows are 11 T cell receptor beta chains derived from one specimen sequenced in a study of cytomegalovirus exposure and HLA in healthy donors. Primers included in the PCR were 60 Vbeta and 13 Jbeta primers. Using immunoSEQ multiplex PCR, the repertoire was profiled, and TCRdb retains in-frame clones only, with some absent. The table records 85,000 to 130,000 clones, roughly 71% of them present only once. Sequencing input: PBMCs. The receptor source for this set is a male donor in good health and CMV-seropositive.

V gene TRBV2 combines with J gene TRBJ1-5; D is uncertain. This CDR3 spans 15 amino acids. Germline V lookup: CDR1 SNHLY, CDR2 FYNNEI. Trimming shortened V by 6 bases and J by 2 bases, and 14 bases separated the two germline ends. CDR3 region: CASRRSGGGNQPQHF. In nucleotides, the CDR3 is TGTGCCAGCAGGAGATCAGGTGGCGGCAATCAGCCCCAGCATTTT.

The chain uses TRBV10-3 and TRBJ2-7, with D perhaps TRBD1 (5 bases). This CDR3 region has 15 residues. With 0 bases removed from V and 3 bases from J, the gap between germline ends came to 12 bases. The germline gives CDR1 ENHRY, CDR2 SYGVKD. CDR3 loop: CAISESLQGSYEQYF. The CDR3 bases are TGTGCCATCAGTGAGTCGTTGCAGGGAAGCTACGAGCAGTACTTC.

The chain combines TRBV7-9 with TRBJ2-5; D is unresolved. The ends were cut back, 0 bases at V and 4 bases at J, with 12 bases in the middle. The CDR3 runs 15 residues. Germline V lookup: CDR1 SEHNR, CDR2 FQNEAQ (reference sequence). For the CDR3, the DNA is TGTGCCAGCAGCTTAGCGCTGTCTAGTGGAGAGACCCAGTACTTC. Protein sequence: CASSLALSSGETQYF.

The chain carries TRBV7-9 and TRBJ2-3; 10 bases map to TRBD2. After removal of 4 bases from V and 1 base from J, the junction contained 8 bases not matched to a gene. Germline V gene lookup returns CDR1 SEHNR and CDR2 FQNEAQ (reference sequence). CDR3 length: 17 amino acids. The CDR3 bases are TGTGCCAGCAGCTCATCTAGCGGGGGATCCCGCACAGATACGCAGTATTTT. It codes for CASSSSSGGSRTDTQYF.

The rearrangement joins TRBV6-1 to TRBJ2-4; TRBD1 might be the D (6 bases). The CDR3 spans 16 residues. From germline, CDR1 is MNHNS and CDR2 SASEGT. The germline V and J ends were trimmed by 1 base and 0 bases, with 10 bases remaining between them. CDR3 nucleotide sequence: TGTGCCAGCAGTGAAGTCGGGACAAGAGCCAAAAACATTCAGTACTTC. Translation gives CASSEVGTRAKNIQYF.

This chain uses TRBV6-5 with TRBJ2-7; D may be TRBD1 (5 bases). With 0 bases removed from V and 4 bases from J, the gap between germline ends came to 13 bases. In germline, CDR1 is MNHEY, CDR2 SVGAGI. CDR3 length: 15 amino acids. This CDR3 reads CASSYSTPTEYEQYF. The CDR3 DNA follows: TGTGCCAGCAGTTACTCCACCCCGACAGAGTACGAGCAGTACTTC.

V usage is TRBV2 and J usage is TRBJ1-4, with 8 bases fitting TRBD1. Germline loops: CDR1 SNHLY, CDR2 FYNNEI. This CDR3 region has 15 residues. The V and J ends lost 3 bases and 8 bases, in that order; junction bases with no gene match: 8. The CDR3 DNA is TGTGCCAGCAGTGAGACCGGACAGGGTCGCGAAAAACTGTTTTTT. This encodes CASSETGQGREKLFF.

The J gene is TRBJ2-7, the V gene TRBV4-2; D remains unclear. Germline CDR1 and CDR2: LGHNA and YNFKEQ. V was trimmed by 1 base and J by 11 bases, leaving 15 bases between them. CDR3 length: 13 amino acids. DNA of the CDR3: TGTGCCAGCAGCCAAGCCCTTCCGTTTCCGGAGTACTTC. It codes for CASSQALPFPEYF.

The rearrangement uses TRBV18 and TRBJ1-4; weak D call: TRBD1 (6 bases). Germline V lookup: CDR1 KGHSH, CDR2 LQKENI. The CDR3 is 16 residues long. With 2 bases removed from V and 7 bases from J, the gap between germline ends came to 17 bases. CDR3 in DNA: TGTGCCAGCTCACCAGTGACAGGACAAATGGGTGAAAAACTGTTTTTT. This gives the protein CASSPVTGQMGEKLFF.

The rearrangement uses TRBV28 and TRBJ2-2; D may be TRBD2 (6 bases). The CDR3 has 12 residues. V lost 7 bases and J 6 bases, leaving 9 bases between the germline ends. Per the germline V gene, CDR1 is MDHEN and CDR2 is SYDVKM. The CDR3: CASIRESGELFF. The CDR3 DNA follows: TGTGCCAGCATTCGGGAGTCCGGGGAGCTGTTTTTT.

The J gene is TRBJ2-5, the V gene TRBV19; 7 nucleotides agree with TRBD1. Trimming removed 0 bases from V and 5 bases from J; junction bases left unmatched: 0. CDR3 length equals 13 residues. The germline gives CDR1 LNHDA, CDR2 SQIVND (reference sequence). The CDR3 nucleotides read TGTGCCAGTAGTATAGACAGGGGGGAGACCCAGTACTTC. Its protein is CASSIDRGETQYF.